Here is one T cell receptor beta chain with its context. Its antigen is as yet unknown. This is likely a read error, given that the CDR3 carries no conserved phenylalanine or tryptophan at its end. This sample stems from a study of tumor and adjacent non-tumor tissue in lung cancer. Looking at the study overall: Aged roughly 30 to 85 years, patients included nine to ten men and 5 women with stage I to III disease. On average, productive TCRbeta reads reached about 4.17 million per sample.

Germline CDR1 reads LGHNA; CDR2 reads YNFKEQ. Trimming cost V 6 bases and J 3 bases, with 24 bases left between them. The CDR3 has 18 residues. The study, taken as a whole, reports: Tumor repertoires had a smaller top 100 clone share than normal lung.

TCRbeta libraries were built with three rounds of nested PCR, modified from ARM-PCR. TCRdb independently ran MiXCR on the multiplex PCR reads; one entry per CDR3 protein. This table has fewer than 120,000 distinct CDR3 sequences, over 70% appearing once. The template was RNA from unsorted bulk tissue. The clonotype originates from a man in his sixties or seventies with non-small cell lung cancer. The chain carries TRBV4-2 and TRBJ2-1; weak D call: TRBD2 (11 bases). Sequencing input: lung tumor tissue. The CDR3 coding sequence is TGTGCCAGCAGTCAAAGGACAGGGGGACTAGCGGTCTACAATGAGCAGTTCTTG. Protein sequence: CASSQRTGGLAVYNEQFL.